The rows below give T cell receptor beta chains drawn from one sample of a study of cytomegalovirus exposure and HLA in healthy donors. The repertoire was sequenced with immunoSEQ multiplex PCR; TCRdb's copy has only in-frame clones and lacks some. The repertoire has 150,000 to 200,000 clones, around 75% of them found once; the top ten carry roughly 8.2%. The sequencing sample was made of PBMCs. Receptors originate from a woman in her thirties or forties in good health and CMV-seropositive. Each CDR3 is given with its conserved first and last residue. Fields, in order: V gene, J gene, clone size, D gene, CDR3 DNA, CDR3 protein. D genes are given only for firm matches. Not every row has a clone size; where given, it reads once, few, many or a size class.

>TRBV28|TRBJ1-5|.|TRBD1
TGTGCCGGACAGGGGTTGAATCAGCCCCAGCATTTT
CAGQGLNQPQHF
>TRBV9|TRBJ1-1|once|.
TGTGCCAGCACCCCCGCGGGGACTGAAGCTTTCTTT
CASTPAGTEAFF
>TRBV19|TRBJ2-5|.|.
TGTGCCAGTAGTACGCAGGGGCAAGAGACCCAGTACTTC
CASSTQGQETQYF
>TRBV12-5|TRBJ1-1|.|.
TGTGCTAGTGGTCCACCGGGAGCGGGGACAGCTTTCTTT
CASGPPGAGTAFF
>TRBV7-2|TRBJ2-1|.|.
TGTGCCAGCAGCGACCTGACTCGGAATGAGCAGTTCTTC
CASSDLTRNEQFF
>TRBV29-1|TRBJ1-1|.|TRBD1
TGCAGCGGTGGACAGGGCGGGAACACTGAAGCTTTCTTT
CSGGQGGNTEAFF
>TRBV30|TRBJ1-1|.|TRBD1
TGTGCCTGGAGTGGCGGACAGGGGGGGGCTGAAGCTTTCTTT
CAWSGGQGGAEAFF
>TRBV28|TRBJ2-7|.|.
TGTGCCAGCAGTGTGGGTGGGACTCCTTCTTACGAGCAGTACTTC
CASSVGGTPSYEQYF
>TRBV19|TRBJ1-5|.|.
TGTGCCAGTAGTATAGTGGCAGGGAGGAGGGAGCAGCCCCAGCATTTT
CASSIVAGRREQPQHF
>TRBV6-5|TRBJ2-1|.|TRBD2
TGTGCCAGCTCGGGACTAGCGGGGAACAATGAGCAGTTCTTC
CASSGLAGNNEQFF
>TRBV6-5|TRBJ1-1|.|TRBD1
TGTGCCAGCAGTTCTGGACAGGGTCTTAACACTGAAGCTTTCTTT
CASSSGQGLNTEAFF
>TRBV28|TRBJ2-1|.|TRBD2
TGTGCCAGCGCTGAGCGGGGAATGTACAATGAGCAGTTCTTC
CASAERGMYNEQFF
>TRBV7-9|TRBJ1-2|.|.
TGTGCCAGCAGCTTAGGGGGCCAGAACTATGGCTACACCTTC
CASSLGGQNYGYTF